The 14 T cell receptor beta chains presented below share a single source sample, sequenced in a study of CD8 T cells in Susac syndrome. A quantity of roughly 0.5 to 1 ug RNA underwent reverse transcription using random hexamers. TCRdb redid the calling of the immunoSEQ multiplex PCR reads with MiXCR, one entry per CDR3 protein. The table lists around 130,000 distinct CDR3 sequences, 96% of them singletons, with 0.11% to 0.15% in the top ten. The sequencing sample was made of CD4+ T cells from PBMCs. These receptors came from a human donor with Susac syndrome.

The chain links TRBV24-1 to TRBJ2-3; 8 nucleotides line up with TRBD2. Germline loops: CDR1 KGHDR, CDR2 SFDVKD. CDR3 length: 13 amino acids. Germline trimming cut 7 bases from V and 5 bases from J; bases unmatched to any gene: 4. CDR3 nucleotide sequence: TGTGCCACCAGCGCAGCGGGAGTAGATACGCAGTATTTT. Its protein product is CATSAAGVDTQYF.

This rearrangement joins TRBV15 to TRBJ2-1, with TRBD2 matching 8 bases. V dropped 0 bases and J dropped 14; count of bases not matched to a gene: 12. This CDR3 is 15 amino acids long. CDR1 and CDR2 (germline): LNHNV, YYDKDF (reference sequence). The CDR3 loop is CATSRDTESGSPKFF. CDR3 coding DNA: TGTGCCACCAGCAGAGATACGGAGAGCGGGAGTCCCAAGTTCTTC.

This chain uses TRBV5-4 with TRBJ2-5; maybe TRBD2 (6 bases). The CDR3 is 14 residues long. Trimming stripped 2 bases from V and 4 bases from J, with 12 bases between. The germline CDR1 and CDR2 sequences are SGHNT and YYREEE (reference sequence). Here the CDR3 reads CASSFGGVPETQYF. The CDR3 nucleotides read TGTGCCAGCAGCTTTGGAGGGGTCCCAGAGACCCAGTACTTC.

This clonotype appeared a single time. The J gene is TRBJ2-1, the V gene TRBV29-1; TRBD2 agrees at 8 bases. Germline V CDR1 and CDR2: SQVTM, ANQGSEA. CDR3 size: 14 residues. J was trimmed by 5 bases and V by 6 bases; bases with no gene match: 9. The CDR3 DNA is TGCAGCGTGTCCGGGACTAGAGCAGACAATGAGCAGTTCTTC. It encodes CSVSGTRADNEQFF.

The gene calls are TRBV6-8 and TRBJ2-7, with D unresolved. The CDR3 covers 13 residues. Trimming took off 4 bases at V and 1 base at J, with 8 bases between the two ends. Germline assignment: CDR1 MNHGY and CDR2 SAAAGT. CDR3 region: CASSFEHSYEQYF. Here the CDR3 DNA reads TGTGCCAGCAGTTTCGAACATTCCTACGAGCAGTACTTC.

The V and J genes are TRBV3-1 and TRBJ1-5, with D unclear. CDR3 length equals 13 residues. Trimming pared 6 bases from V and 5 bases from J, leaving 11 bases between. Germline V lookup: CDR1 LGHDT, CDR2 YNNKEL (reference sequence). This CDR3 reads CASSQWVDQPQHF. Written as DNA, the CDR3 is TGTGCCAGCAGTCAGTGGGTCGATCAGCCCCAGCATTTT.

The CDR3 coding sequence is TGTGCCAGCAGTTTCCCGGACAGGGGTCAACAAGAGACCCAGTACTTC. Encoded protein: CASSFPDRGQQETQYF. V is TRBV12-3 or TRBV12-4 and J is TRBJ2-5; 9 nucleotides match TRBD1. V shed 3 bases, J shed 2 bases, and the junction held 7 bases outside the gene matches. The CDR3 length is 16 residues.

Here the CDR3 reads CASSDRGPSGYTF. The CDR3 DNA is TGTGCCAGTAGTGACAGGGGGCCATCTGGCTACACCTTC. The V gene is TRBV19, the J gene TRBJ1-2, with 10 bases aligning to TRBD1. The length of the CDR3 is 13 residues. V gave up 5 bases and J gave up 7 bases; unmatched junction bases: 4. Germline CDR1 and CDR2: LNHDA and SQIVND (reference sequence).

The rearrangement uses TRBV4-3 and TRBJ2-7; TRBD2 is a possible D gene (6 bases). Trimming pared 4 bases from V and 6 bases from J, leaving 13 bases between. This CDR3 comprises 13 residues. Germline values: CDR1 LGHNA, CDR2 YSLEER. This CDR3 is CASSPDGGSEQYF. DNA for the CDR3: TGCGCCAGCAGCCCCGACGGGGGATCCGAGCAGTACTTC.

The rearrangement links TRBV15 to TRBJ2-3; possibly TRBD2 for D (6 bases). CDR1 is LNHNV, CDR2 YYDKDF, per germline (reference sequence). Trimming stripped 5 bases from V and 3 bases from J, with 18 bases between. The CDR3 length is 16 residues. The CDR3 reads CATSGLTGSGTDTQYF. CDR3 nucleotides: TGTGCCACCAGCGGGCTTACCGGGAGTGGTACAGATACGCAGTATTTT. The entire variable domain, with the rest obtained from reference TRBV15 and TRBJ2-3, is as follows: DAMVIQNPRYQVTQFGKPVTLSCSQTLNHNVMYWYQQKSSQAPKLLFHYYDKDFNNEADTPDNFQSRRPNTSFCFLDIRSPGLGDTAMYLCATSGLTGSGTDTQYFGPGTRLTVL.

The chain couples TRBV5-4 to TRBJ2-7; D is possibly TRBD2 (5 bases). This CDR3 region has 13 residues. Germline CDR1 and CDR2: SGHNT and YYREEE (reference sequence). Trimming removed 4 bases from V and 6 bases from J, with 14 bases in between. This chain's CDR3 is CASSPGSEGEQYF. The CDR3 nucleotides are TGTGCCAGCAGCCCGGGGAGTGAGGGCGAGCAGTACTTC.

The V call is TRBV20-1, the J call TRBJ2-7; TRBD2 aligns across 12 bases. There are 14 residues in the CDR3. V gave up 5 bases and J gave up 0 bases; unmatched junction bases: 2. Per the germline V gene, CDR1 is DFQATT and CDR2 is SNEGSKA (reference sequence). CDR3 DNA sequence: TGCAGTGCTGGACTAGCGGGGAGCTCCTACGAGCAGTACTTC. Its translation is CSAGLAGSSYEQYF.

This clonotype was seen only once. J is TRBJ2-7 and V is TRBV10-3, with D possibly TRBD1 on 6 matching bases. From germline, CDR1 is ENHRY and CDR2 SYGVKD. The CDR3 has 15 residues. The V gene lost 0 bases and the J gene lost 1 base, with 10 bases spanning the gap. For the CDR3, the DNA is TGTGCCATCAGTGAGTCGAGTCAGGGGTCCTACGAGCAGTACTTC. It translates to CAISESSQGSYEQYF.

This rearrangement joins TRBV12-3 or TRBV12-4 to TRBJ2-2, with D perhaps assigned TRBD1 or TRBD2 (5 bases each). Deletions cut 6 bases from V and 5 bases from J, with 16 bases between. CDR3 size: 15 residues. CDR3 protein: CASSRGAGRTGELFF. The CDR3 DNA sequence: TGTGCCAGCAGCCGAGGGGCAGGGCGGACCGGGGAGCTGTTTTTT.